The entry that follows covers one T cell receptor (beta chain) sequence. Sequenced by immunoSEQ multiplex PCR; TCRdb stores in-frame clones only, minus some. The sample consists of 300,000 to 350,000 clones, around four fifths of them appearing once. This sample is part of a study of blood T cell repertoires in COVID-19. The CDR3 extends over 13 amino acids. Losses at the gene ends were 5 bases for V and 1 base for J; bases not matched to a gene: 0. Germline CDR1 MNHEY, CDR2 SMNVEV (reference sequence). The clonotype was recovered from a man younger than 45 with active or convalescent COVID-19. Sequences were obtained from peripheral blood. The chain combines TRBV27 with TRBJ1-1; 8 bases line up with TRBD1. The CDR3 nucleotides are TGTGCCAGCAGTGGACAGGGGAACACTGAAGCTTTCTTT. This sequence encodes CASSGQGNTEAFF.